This entry concerns a single T cell receptor beta chain. These data originate in a study of T cell repertoires in ileal Crohn's disease. Looked up from germline, CDR1 is MGHDK and CDR2 is SYGVNS. V dropped 3 bases and J dropped 3 bases, with 11 bases sitting between them. The CDR3 loop spans 15 amino acids. Profiling relied on immunoSEQ multiplex PCR, and the TCRdb table lists in-frame clones only, not all of them. The data contain 55,000 to 65,000 clones, approximately 88% of them seen just once; the ten biggest clones take up over 2%. Stated time point: neoterminal ileum biopsy at postoperative endoscopy, about 6 months after surgery.

The chain combines TRBV25-1 with TRBJ2-2, with D possibly being TRBD2 (5 bases). The receptor was derived from an adult with Crohn's disease. The sequenced sample consisted of ileal tissue. In DNA form, the CDR3 reads TGTGCCAGCAGTGAGTCCAGCGGATACACCGGGGAGCTGTTTTTT. Its translation: CASSESSGYTGELFF.